A selection of T cell receptor beta chains follows, all from one sample in a study of blood T cells in healthy people across ages. MiXCR, applied by TCRdb to the 5' RACE reads, yields one record per CDR3 protein. The table lists some 1.7 million distinct CDR3 sequences, 25% to 30% of them singletons. The sample taken for sequencing was blood. The receptors originated from a woman in her 30s in good health. The CDR3 runs from the conserved cysteine through the conserved F or W. D genes are given only for firm matches. Clone size is shown for a subset of rows, as once, few, many or a class of expanded clone.

DNA	CDR3	J	size	V	D
TGCGCCAGCAGCGATTCGTTAGGGGGCTCCTACGAGCAGTACTTC	CASSDSLGGSYEQYF	TRBJ2-7	many	TRBV4-3	.
TGTGCCAGCAGCGTAGAGGGGGGTCCGGGCACAGATACGCAGTATTTT	CASSVEGGPGTDTQYF	TRBJ2-3	.	TRBV9	.
TGCAGTGCTCGAGGTACCGGCACCGGAAGCGGCTACACCTTC	CSARGTGTGSGYTF	TRBJ1-2	few	TRBV20-1	.
TGTGCCAGTGGACCGGACCCGAGCACAGATACGCAGTATTTT	CASGPDPSTDTQYF	TRBJ2-3	.	TRBV19	.
TGTGCCAGCAGCCCAGCTAGCGGGAGGGAGGCCGGGGCCAACGTCCTGACTTTC	CASSPASGREAGANVLTF	TRBJ2-6	few	TRBV28	TRBD2
TGTGCCAGCGGAGTGTGGGATCAGCCCCAGCATTTT	CASGVWDQPQHF	TRBJ1-5	.	TRBV27	.
TGTGCCAGCAGCCCTCAGGGGGCAAAATACGAGCAGTACTTC	CASSPQGAKYEQYF	TRBJ2-7	.	TRBV7-9	TRBD1
TGCAGTGCCCTGCGCGGCGGGAGGGTCTACGAGCAGTACTTC	CSALRGGRVYEQYF	TRBJ2-7	.	TRBV20-1	TRBD2
TGTGCCAGCAGCTTAGCAATCCATGGCTACACCTTC	CASSLAIHGYTF	TRBJ1-2	few	TRBV7-9	.
TGCGCCAGCAGCCAAAGAGAATGGTACGGGGTAGATACGCAGTATTTT	CASSQREWYGVDTQYF	TRBJ2-3	.	TRBV4-3	.
TGTGCCAGCAGCCCCCGGGGGCGTACTAGCGGGAAGGGAAGGGAGACCCAGTACTTC	CASSPRGRTSGKGRETQYF	TRBJ2-5	.	TRBV7-2	TRBD2
TGTGCCAGCAGCTCGAGGACAGGGGTGGGCCTCGAGCAGTACTTC	CASSSRTGVGLEQYF	TRBJ2-7	many	TRBV7-2	TRBD1
TGCGCCAGCAGCCAGTTTAGAGGCGAGCAGTACTTC	CASSQFRGEQYF	TRBJ2-7	few	TRBV4-3	.
TGCGCCAGCAGCTCGATTGATAAGGGAGGTACGCAGTATTTT	CASSSIDKGGTQYF	TRBJ2-3	.	TRBV5-1	.
TGTGCCAGCAGCTTAGATCGTACGGGAACTGGAAACACCATATATTTT	CASSLDRTGTGNTIYF	TRBJ1-3	.	TRBV11-2	.
TGTGCCAGCAGCGCCCCGGGGGACGGCAATCAGCCCCAGCATTTT	CASSAPGDGNQPQHF	TRBJ1-5	.	TRBV6-1	.
TGCAGTGCTAGACCCCCTCCCCCTCAAGAGACCCAGTACTTC	CSARPPPPQETQYF	TRBJ2-5	few	TRBV20-1	.
TGTGCCAGCAGTGAACTTCCTAGCGGGGGACAAGGGACCCAGTACTTC	CASSELPSGGQGTQYF	TRBJ2-5	.	TRBV2	TRBD2
TGTGCCAGCATCTTAGCCTTTACCAAATACAATGAGCAGTTCTTC	CASILAFTKYNEQFF	TRBJ2-1	once	TRBV7-9	.
TGTGCCAGCAGTTTTACGACTGAAGCTTTCTTT	CASSFTTEAFF	TRBJ1-1	.	TRBV12-3/TRBV12-4	.
TGTGCCTGGCAAGTCGGACCGATATTCACAGATACGCAGTATTTT	CAWQVGPIFTDTQYF	TRBJ2-3	.	TRBV30	.
TGTGCCAGCAGTCGACAGGGGTTTCAGCCCCAGCATTTT	CASSRQGFQPQHF	TRBJ1-5	.	TRBV6-5	TRBD1
TGCAGTGCTCAAGCCGGGACAGGGTGGACCGGGGAGCTGTTTTTT	CSAQAGTGWTGELFF	TRBJ2-2	few	TRBV20-1	TRBD1
TGTGCCAGCAGCTTGACCTGGACGACCTTTCGCGGCTACACCTTC	CASSLTWTTFRGYTF	TRBJ1-2	.	TRBV5-6	.
TGCGCCAGCAGCTTGGGACTAGCGGGGGATGAGACCCAGTACTTC	CASSLGLAGDETQYF	TRBJ2-5	many	TRBV5-4	TRBD2
TGTGCCACCCGGGACCAGGCTAAGATTGAGCAGTTCTTC	CATRDQAKIEQFF	TRBJ2-1	few	TRBV6-6	.
TGCGCCAGCAGCCAAGAACGGGCGTATGGCTACACCTTC	CASSQERAYGYTF	TRBJ1-2	.	TRBV4-3	.
TGCGCCAGCAGCGTGCCGGGACAGGCCTACGAGCAGTACTTC	CASSVPGQAYEQYF	TRBJ2-7	.	TRBV5-1	TRBD1
TGTGCCAGCAGCTTTAGGACTAGCGGTTACAATGAGCAGTTCTTC	CASSFRTSGYNEQFF	TRBJ2-1	many	TRBV12-3/TRBV12-4	TRBD2
TGTGCCTGGAGTGCGGTACGTGGGGAGACCCAGTACTTC	CAWSAVRGETQYF	TRBJ2-5	.	TRBV30	.
TGTGCCAGCAGCTTAGTAGGGCCCGAGCAGTACTTC	CASSLVGPEQYF	TRBJ2-7	few	TRBV7-9	.
TGTGCCAGCAGTCCCCTAACGGGAGGTTCCGGTGAGCAGTTCTTC	CASSPLTGGSGEQFF	TRBJ2-1	.	TRBV6-6	TRBD2
TGTGCCAGCAGCTTAGCCGGGACGGCAGTTGATGAGCAGTTCTTC	CASSLAGTAVDEQFF	TRBJ2-1	few	TRBV5-4	.